The next 28 T cell receptor beta chains were all read from a single sample in a study of T-cell memory formation after mild COVID-19. Via MiXCR, TCRdb re-called the 5' RACE reads, giving one row per CDR3 protein. The sample contains hundreds of thousands of distinct CDR3 sequences, 20% of which appear only once. Sequencing was done on a sample of PBMCs or a T cell subset sorted from them (not recorded which). These receptors originate from an adult woman who had mild COVID-19 (a few samples of this study predate the infection). Cell type and time point are not known.

The sample holds a few counts of this clonotype. The chain joins TRBV30 to TRBJ2-7; no firm D call. Per germline, CDR1 GTSNPN and CDR2 SVGIG (reference sequence). This CDR3 has 12 residues. The ends were cut back, 3 bases at V and 0 bases at J, with 6 bases in the middle. CDR3 DNA sequence: TGTGCCTGGAGGGGCCTCTCCTACGAGCAGTACTTC. This sequence encodes CAWRGLSYEQYF. Full variable domain (remainder filled in from reference TRBV30 and TRBJ2-7): SQTIHQWPATLVQPVGSPLSLECTVEGTSNPNLYWYRQAAGRGLQLLFYSVGIGQISSEVPQNLSASRPQDRQFILSSKKLLLSDSGFYLCAWRGLSYEQYFGPGTRLTVT.

In this sample, this clonotype turned up a few times. The CDR3: CASSDDMYGYTF. The CDR3 DNA reads as TGTGCCAGCAGCGACGACATGTATGGCTACACCTTC. This chain links TRBV2 with TRBJ1-2; D not certain. CDR1 SNHLY and CDR2 FYNNEI come from the germline V gene. The CDR3 is made up of 12 amino acids. Trimming cost V 6 bases and J 5 bases, with 10 bases left between them.

The rearrangement links TRBV12-3 or TRBV12-4 to TRBJ1-1; D perhaps matches TRBD1 (6 bases). The V end was cut by 6 bases, the J end by 1 base, with 12 bases between. This CDR3 has 14 amino acids. The DNA for the CDR3 is TGTGCCAGCAGGGACCTGGGGGCGAACACTGAAGCTTTCTTT. Translating it yields CASRDLGANTEAFF.

This chain joins TRBV11-2 and TRBJ2-1; no definite D call. The CDR3 has 11 amino acids. In germline, CDR1 is SGHAT, CDR2 FQNNGV. V was clipped by 6 bases and J by 12 bases, with 12 bases between them. The CDR3 DNA sequence: TGTGCCAGCAGTCCAACTCCACGGCAGTTCTTC. The encoded protein is CASSPTPRQFF.

This chain uses TRBV9 with TRBJ2-7; D uncertain. V lost 0 bases and J 0 bases, leaving 10 bases between the germline ends. Germline values: CDR1 SGDLS, CDR2 YYNGEE. This CDR3 region has 15 residues. The DNA for the CDR3 is TGTGCCAGCAGCGTAGGTGTCGCCAGCTCCTACGAGCAGTACTTC. This sequence encodes CASSVGVASSYEQYF.

The chain recombines TRBV4-2 with TRBJ2-7, with 9 bases identical to TRBD1. The ends lost 2 bases at V and 3 bases at J; junction bases unmatched: 5. The CDR3 covers 15 residues. CDR1 and CDR2 (germline): LGHNA, YNFKEQ. The CDR3 reads CASSQSETGGYEQYF. CDR3 nucleotides: TGTGCCAGCAGCCAATCTGAGACAGGGGGCTACGAGCAGTACTTC.

This chain's CDR3 is CASSSPRGTSGRTDTQYF. The CDR3 DNA reads as TGTGCCAGCAGCTCGCCCCGAGGGACTAGCGGGAGAACAGATACGCAGTATTTT. The V and J genes are TRBV7-2 and TRBJ2-3; 14 nucleotides align to TRBD2. J was trimmed by 3 bases and V by 4 bases; bases with no gene match: 9. CDR1 and CDR2 from the germline V gene are SGHTA and FQGNSA. CDR3 size: 18 residues.

This CDR3 reads CASSLRGEPYEQYF. The CDR3 nucleotides read TGCGCCAGCAGCTTAAGGGGCGAGCCCTACGAGCAGTACTTC. The rearrangement joins TRBV5-1 to TRBJ2-7, with TRBD1 as a possible D gene (5 bases). The germline CDR1 and CDR2 sequences are SGHRS and YFSETQ. This CDR3 is 14 amino acids long. Trimming left V 2 bases short and J 2 bases short, with 11 bases between.

This clonotype was counted a few times. The CDR3 nucleotides are TGTGCCAGTAGTACGGTGGGACAGAACTATGGCTACACCTTC. This translates into CASSTVGQNYGYTF. The chain links TRBV19 to TRBJ1-2; 7 bases line up with TRBD1. Looked up from germline, CDR1 is LNHDA and CDR2 is SQIVND (reference sequence). The CDR3 covers 14 residues. V dropped 4 bases and J dropped 2; count of bases not matched to a gene: 4.

The chain links TRBV7-9 to TRBJ1-4; TRBD1 might be the D (5 bases). The CDR3 runs to 14 residues. Looked up from germline, CDR1 is SEHNR and CDR2 is FQNEAQ (reference sequence). V was clipped by 2 bases and J by 6 bases, with 10 bases between them. In DNA, the CDR3 is TGTGCCAGCAGCTTAAGGGGAATAGATGAAAAACTGTTTTTT. It codes for CASSLRGIDEKLFF.

This clonotype was seen a handful of times. CDR3 in DNA: TGTGCCAGCAGCCATAAGACAGGCATGTACGAGCAGTACTTC. This gives the protein CASSHKTGMYEQYF. The chain uses TRBV7-2 and TRBJ2-7, with D possibly being TRBD1 (6 bases). Germline V gene sequence: CDR1 SGHTA, CDR2 FQGNSA. V dropped 5 bases and J dropped 4 bases, with 15 bases sitting between them. The CDR3 is 14 residues long.

The chain couples TRBV7-9 to TRBJ2-2; D uncertain. Germline loops: CDR1 SEHNR, CDR2 FQNEAQ (reference sequence). The CDR3 has 14 residues. V was clipped by 8 bases and J by 4 bases, with 14 bases between them. The CDR3 protein is CASGIGIRTGELFF. DNA for the CDR3: TGTGCCAGCGGAATTGGTATCCGCACCGGGGAGCTGTTTTTT.

The genes are TRBV30 and TRBJ1-5; perhaps TRBD1 as D (6 bases). Germline V gives CDR1 GTSNPN, CDR2 SVGIG (reference sequence). There are 13 residues in the CDR3. Trimming took off 5 bases at V and 4 bases at J, with 12 bases between the two ends. CDR3 bases: TGTGCCTGGGGACCACAGGGAAATCAGCCCCAGCATTTT. Protein sequence: CAWGPQGNQPQHF.

This CDR3 reads CASSPGRGAEAFF. The CDR3 nucleotides are TGTGCCAGCAGTCCAGGCCGGGGGGCTGAAGCTTTCTTT. This chain links TRBV12-3 or TRBV12-4 with TRBJ1-1, with a possible D match to TRBD1 (5 bases). This CDR3 has 13 residues. Between the trimmed V and J ends, which lost 5 bases and 6 bases, there was a span of 13 bases.

This chain links TRBV30 with TRBJ2-1, with D possibly matching TRBD2 (6 bases). The CDR3 has 15 amino acids. Trimming removed 1 base at V and 0 bases at J, with 10 bases between. The germline gives CDR1 GTSNPN, CDR2 SVGIG (reference sequence). CDR3 residues: CAWSEGLPSYNEQFF. The CDR3 coding sequence is TGTGCCTGGAGTGAAGGACTACCCTCCTACAATGAGCAGTTCTTC.

The chain has TRBV6-5 and TRBJ2-6; no firm D call. The CDR3 loop spans 18 amino acids. Germline V gives CDR1 MNHEY, CDR2 SVGAGI. The V gene lost 0 bases and the J gene lost 0 bases, with 12 bases spanning the gap. In DNA form, the CDR3 reads TGTGCCAGCAGTTACTCGGGCGGATCCTCCTCTGGGGCCAACGTCCTGACTTTC. This sequence encodes CASSYSGGSSSGANVLTF.

This clonotype was recorded a few times. The gene calls are TRBV9 and TRBJ2-3; D is perhaps TRBD2 (5 bases). Per germline, CDR1 SGDLS and CDR2 YYNGEE. The CDR3 consists of 14 residues. The V gene lost 0 bases and the J gene lost 4 bases, with 9 bases spanning the gap. The DNA for the CDR3 is TGTGCCAGCAGCGTAGAAGTACTAGCAGATACGCAGTATTTT. This gives the protein CASSVEVLADTQYF.

The rearrangement joins TRBV6-5 to TRBJ1-2; D possibly corresponds to TRBD1 (5 bases). The germline V gene has CDR1 MNHEY and CDR2 SVGAGI. The CDR3 runs to 15 residues. V lost 0 bases to trimming and J lost 5 bases, with 13 bases between them. CDR3 residues: CASSYSKEGWYGYTF. As DNA, the CDR3 is TGTGCCAGCAGTTACTCGAAAGAGGGGTGGTATGGCTACACCTTC.

The chain joins TRBV7-6 to TRBJ2-2, with 9 bases aligning to TRBD2. V lost 5 bases and J lost 4; bases outside the gene matches: 17. The CDR3 runs 19 residues. The germline gives CDR1 SGHVS, CDR2 FNYEAQ. Here the CDR3 DNA reads TGTGCCAGCAGCATCCGAACGATAGTAGCGGGAGTCAGCACCGGGGAGCTGTTTTTT. Translation: CASSIRTIVAGVSTGELFF.

V is TRBV25-1 and J is TRBJ2-1; 11 bases match TRBD1. The V segment lost 8 bases and the J segment 8 bases; nucleotides outside the gene matches: 8. Germline V gives CDR1 MGHDK, CDR2 SYGVNS. The CDR3 totals 14 residues. The CDR3: CASSTGQGGDEQFF. CDR3 sequence (DNA): TGTGCCAGCTCTACGGGACAGGGGGGCGATGAGCAGTTCTTC.

This clonotype was found a few times. The chain uses TRBV4-1 and TRBJ1-5; 10 positions match TRBD1. The CDR3 is 16 amino acids. Per germline, CDR1 MGHRA and CDR2 YSYEKL. V trimming: 0 bases; J trimming: 4 bases; junction bases outside the gene matches: 3. This CDR3 reads CASSQDGTGENQPQHF. The CDR3 DNA reads TGCGCCAGCAGCCAAGATGGGACAGGGGAGAATCAGCCCCAGCATTTT.

J is TRBJ2-3 and V is TRBV5-1; 11 bases align to TRBD2. CDR3 length: 16 residues. Germline CDR1 reads SGHRS; CDR2 reads YFSETQ. Losses at the gene ends were 4 bases for V and 6 bases for J; bases not matched to a gene: 10. The CDR3 region has the DNA TGCGCCAGCAGCACCGGTAGCGGGAGGGCCCGGGATACGCAGTATTTT. It yields the protein CASSTGSGRARDTQYF.

There are a few counts of this clonotype. This chain uses TRBV18 with TRBJ1-1; possible D gene TRBD1, 6 bases. V lost 5 bases and J 4 bases, leaving 20 bases between the germline ends. Germline CDR1 reads KGHSH; CDR2 reads LQKENI. This CDR3 contains 16 residues. This chain's CDR3 is CASSRGQLPRGTEAFF. As DNA, the CDR3 is TGTGCCAGCTCAAGGGGACAACTCCCGCGGGGCACTGAAGCTTTCTTT.

This clonotype was picked up a small number of times. The chain links TRBV6-2 or TRBV6-3 to TRBJ2-7; D is ambiguous. Trimming shortened V by 4 bases and J by 7 bases, and 8 bases separated the two germline ends. The CDR3 runs to 11 residues. The germline CDR1 and CDR2 sequences are MNHEY and SVGEGT. The CDR3 DNA sequence: TGTGCCAGCAGTTTCCCGAGGGAGCAGTACTTC. Translated, it gives CASSFPREQYF.

This clonotype has only a few counts. The genes are TRBV14 and TRBJ2-3; tentatively, D is TRBD1 or TRBD2 (5 bases each). Trimming left V 4 bases short and J 1 base short, with 12 bases between. Germline values: CDR1 SGHDN, CDR2 FVKESK. There are 15 residues in the CDR3. The CDR3 loop reads CASSPGARGTDTQYF. The CDR3, as DNA: TGTGCCAGCAGCCCCGGGGCGAGGGGCACAGATACGCAGTATTTT.

The chain's CDR3 is CASSFKPGQETQYF. CDR3 DNA sequence: TGCGCCAGCAGCTTTAAGCCAGGACAAGAGACCCAGTACTTC. The J gene is TRBJ2-5, the V gene TRBV5-1; D unclear. CDR1 and CDR2 from the germline V gene are SGHRS and YFSETQ. This CDR3 is built from 14 residues. Trimming removed 2 bases at V and 2 bases at J, with 10 bases between. The full variable domain, in which reference TRBV5-1 and TRBJ2-5 provide the parts outside the CDR3, is KAGVTQTPRYLIKTRGQQVTLSCSPISGHRSVSWYQQTPGQGLQFLFEYFSETQRNKGNFPGRFSGRQFSNSRSEMNVSTLELGDSALYLCASSFKPGQETQYFGPGTRLLVL.

This clonotype showed up just a few times. The chain links TRBV5-1 to TRBJ1-1; 7 nucleotides align to TRBD1. V trimming: 4 bases; J trimming: 10 bases; junction bases outside the gene matches: 10. Germline CDR1 reads SGHRS; CDR2 reads YFSETQ. This CDR3 comprises 13 residues. CDR3 in amino acids: CASSPRPTGRAFF. DNA of the CDR3: TGCGCCAGCAGCCCACGACCGACAGGGCGAGCTTTCTTT. Full variable domain (remainder filled in from reference TRBV5-1 and TRBJ1-1): KAGVTQTPRYLIKTRGQQVTLSCSPISGHRSVSWYQQTPGQGLQFLFEYFSETQRNKGNFPGRFSGRQFSNSRSEMNVSTLELGDSALYLCASSPRPTGRAFFGQGTRLTVV.

V and J are TRBV5-5 and TRBJ2-3, with 7 bases identical to TRBD1. The germline V gene encodes CDR1 SGHKS and CDR2 YYEKEE (reference sequence). J gave up 0 bases and V 4 bases, and 5 bases lay outside the gene matches. CDR3 length: 15 residues. For the CDR3, the DNA is TGTGCCAGCAGCAATGGGACAGTCAGCACAGATACGCAGTATTTT. Residues: CASSNGTVSTDTQYF.